The 4 T cell receptor beta chains presented below share a single source sample, sequenced in a study of patients and donors after allogeneic stem cell transplantation. TCRdb called the RT-PCR reads again in MiXCR, with one record for every CDR3 protein. The sample contains fewer than 20,000 distinct CDR3 sequences, 27% of which appear only once. The source material was blood, either unsorted or a sorted T cell fraction (not recorded which). The origin of the receptors is a human donor who was either an allogeneic HSCT recipient or a stem cell or donor lymphocyte infusion donor (not recorded which). It is not recorded whose cells these are; they may come from a transplant donor.

This clonotype was seen repeatedly, ten times or more. This chain joins TRBV4-2 and TRBJ1-2; D might be TRBD1 (5 bases). Germline assignment: CDR1 LGHNA and CDR2 YNFKEQ. Trimming shortened V by 4 bases and J by 4 bases, and 16 bases separated the two germline ends. There are 15 residues in the CDR3. The CDR3 spells CASSPRRVIGYGYTF. The CDR3, as DNA: TGTGCCAGCAGCCCCCGCAGGGTTATTGGCTATGGCTACACCTTC.

This chain links TRBV4-2 with TRBJ2-2; 8 positions agree with TRBD2. V gave up 4 bases and J gave up 4 bases; unmatched junction bases: 11. This CDR3 has 17 residues. Germline V lookup: CDR1 LGHNA, CDR2 YNFKEQ. CDR3 DNA: TGTGCCAGCAGCCTGACTTCCGGGACTAGTTTCACCGGGGAGCTGTTTTTT. This gives the protein CASSLTSGTSFTGELFF.

This clonotype has a handful of counts. This chain uses TRBV5-1 with TRBJ1-5; the D is unclear. The V and J ends lost 1 base and 6 bases respectively, with 8 bases between them. CDR1 and CDR2 (germline): SGHRS, YFSETQ. The CDR3 has 13 residues. The DNA of the CDR3 is TGCGCCAGCAGCTTGTTAGTAGGTCAGCCCCAGCATTTT. Translating gives CASSLLVGQPQHF.

This chain joins TRBV6-2 or TRBV6-3 and TRBJ2-7, with no clear D. The CDR3 is 14 amino acids. V was shortened by 6 bases and J by 0 bases, with 12 bases between the two germline ends. CDR1 is MNHEY and CDR2 is SVGEGT in the germline V gene. The CDR3 DNA sequence: TGTGCCAGCAGCCCTAGGAGAGGCTCCTACGAGCAGTACTTC. Its protein product is CASSPRRGSYEQYF.